There are a few counts of the clone carrying this TCR beta chain. The investigators reverse transcribed all of the isolated RNA, so they sequenced expressed TCRB transcripts. The study sequenced naive, central memory and regulatory T cell samples to an average of roughly 3.4 million reads. The assay was immunoSEQ multiplex PCR, and TCRdb's table has in-frame clones only and misses some. This table has 620,000 or so clones, about 16% appearing once. This sample is drawn from a study of beta chain features in type 1 diabetes. The CDR3 covers 15 residues. V was cut by 0 bases and J by 9 bases, with 13 bases left in between. Germline loops: CDR1 SGDLS, CDR2 YYNGEE.

The chain links TRBV9 to TRBJ1-6; D is unclear. The TCR sequence derives from a man younger than 35 in good health. Specimen: naive CD4+ T cells from blood. The CDR3 DNA is TGTGCCAGCAGCGTAGACCAGGTGAAATCTTCACCCCTCCACTTT. This encodes CASSVDQVKSSPLHF.